This T cell receptor (beta chain) was obtained from a study of breast tumors, draining lymph nodes, adjacent tissues. Study findings and constraints: The data were judged consistent with most tumor T cells coming from lymph node and expanding in tumor. Data only fit, rather than demonstrated, lymph node origin of most tumor T cells. Tumors had less TCR diversity than lymph nodes, more than nontumor tissue.

V lost 5 bases, J lost 4 bases, and 7 bases stayed unmatched. Germline CDR1 and CDR2: MNHNS and SASEGT. The CDR3 has 16 residues. Concerning this clonotype: As yet, its antigen is unknown.

Using its own MiXCR run on the multiplex PCR reads, TCRdb lists one record per CDR3 protein. Of more than 12,000 distinct CDR3 sequences detected, around 52% appear once; the ten largest clones hold more than 30%. This receptor was identified in a female donor with breast cancer. Some clones in this sample may be carry-over from other donors' samples. This chain joins TRBV6-1 and TRBJ2-1, with 11 bases aligning to TRBD2. Specimen: tumor-adjacent breast tissue. CDR3 nucleotide sequence: TGTGCCAGCAGTCAAGGGACTAGCGGTAGGTACAATGAGCAGTTCTTC. This sequence encodes CASSQGTSGRYNEQFF.